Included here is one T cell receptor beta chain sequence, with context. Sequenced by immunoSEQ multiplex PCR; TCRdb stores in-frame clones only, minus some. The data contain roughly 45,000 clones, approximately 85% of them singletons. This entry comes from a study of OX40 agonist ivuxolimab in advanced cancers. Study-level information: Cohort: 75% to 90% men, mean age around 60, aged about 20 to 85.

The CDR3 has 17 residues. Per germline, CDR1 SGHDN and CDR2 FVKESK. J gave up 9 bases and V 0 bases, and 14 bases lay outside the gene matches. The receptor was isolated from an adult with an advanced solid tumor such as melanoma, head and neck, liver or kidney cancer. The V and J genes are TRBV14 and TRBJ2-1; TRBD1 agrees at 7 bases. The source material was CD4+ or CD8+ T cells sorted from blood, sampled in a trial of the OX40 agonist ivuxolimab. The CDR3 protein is CASSQDPRDSPRGEQFF. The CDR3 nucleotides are TGTGCCAGCAGCCAAGACCCCCGGGACAGCCCGAGGGGTGAGCAGTTCTTC.